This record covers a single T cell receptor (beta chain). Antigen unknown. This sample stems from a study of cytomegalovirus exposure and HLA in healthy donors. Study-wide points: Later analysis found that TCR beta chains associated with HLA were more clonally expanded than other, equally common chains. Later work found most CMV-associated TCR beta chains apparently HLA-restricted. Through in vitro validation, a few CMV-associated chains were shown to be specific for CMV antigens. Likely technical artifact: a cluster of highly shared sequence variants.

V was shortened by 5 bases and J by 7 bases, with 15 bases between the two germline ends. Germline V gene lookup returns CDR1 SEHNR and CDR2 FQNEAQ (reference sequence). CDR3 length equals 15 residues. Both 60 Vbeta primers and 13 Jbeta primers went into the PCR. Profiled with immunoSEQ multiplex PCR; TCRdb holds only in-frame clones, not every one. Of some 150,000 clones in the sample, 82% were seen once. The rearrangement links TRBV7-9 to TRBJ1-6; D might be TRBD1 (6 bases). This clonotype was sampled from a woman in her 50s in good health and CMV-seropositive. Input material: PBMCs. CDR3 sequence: CASSESQGGNSPLHF. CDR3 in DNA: TGTGCCAGCAGCGAGTCACAGGGTGGGAATTCACCCCTCCACTTT.